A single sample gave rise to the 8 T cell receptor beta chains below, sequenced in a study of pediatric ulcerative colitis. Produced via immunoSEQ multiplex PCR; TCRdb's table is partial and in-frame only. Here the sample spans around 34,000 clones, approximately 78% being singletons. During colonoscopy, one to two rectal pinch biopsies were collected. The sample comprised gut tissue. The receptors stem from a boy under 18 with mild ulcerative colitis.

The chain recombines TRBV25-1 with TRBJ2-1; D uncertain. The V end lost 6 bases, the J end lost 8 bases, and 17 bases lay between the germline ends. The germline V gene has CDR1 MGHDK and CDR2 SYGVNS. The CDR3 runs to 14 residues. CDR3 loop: CASSGQMADYEQFF. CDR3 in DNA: TGTGCCAGCAGCGGTCAAATGGCAGACTATGAGCAGTTCTTC. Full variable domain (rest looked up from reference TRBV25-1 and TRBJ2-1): EADIYQTPRYLVIGTGKKITLECSQTMGHDKMYWYQQDPGMELHLIHYSYGVNSTEKGDLSSESTVSRIRTEHFPLTLESARPSHTSQYLCASSGQMADYEQFFGPGTRLTVL.

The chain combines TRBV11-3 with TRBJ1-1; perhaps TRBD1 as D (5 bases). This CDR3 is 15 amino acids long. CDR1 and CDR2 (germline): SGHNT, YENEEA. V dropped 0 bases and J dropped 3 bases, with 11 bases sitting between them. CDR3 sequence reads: CASSLEPGSYTEAFF. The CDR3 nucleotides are TGTGCCAGCAGCTTAGAACCAGGGTCGTACACTGAAGCTTTCTTT.

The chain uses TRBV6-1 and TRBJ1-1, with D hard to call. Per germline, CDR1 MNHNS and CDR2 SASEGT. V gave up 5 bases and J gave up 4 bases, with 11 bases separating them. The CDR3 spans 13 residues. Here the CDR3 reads CASSFEGATEAFF. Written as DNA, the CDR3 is TGTGCCAGCAGTTTTGAGGGCGCCACTGAAGCTTTCTTT.

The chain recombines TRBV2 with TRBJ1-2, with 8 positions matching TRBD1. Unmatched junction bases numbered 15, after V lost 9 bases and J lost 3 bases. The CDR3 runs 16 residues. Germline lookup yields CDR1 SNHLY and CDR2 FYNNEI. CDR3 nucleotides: TGTGCCAGTCCTCCGGGACAGGACGTTCCTGACTATGGCTACACCTTC. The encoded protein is CASPPGQDVPDYGYTF. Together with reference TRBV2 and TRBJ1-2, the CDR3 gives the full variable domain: EPEVTQTPSHQVTQMGQEVILRCVPISNHLYFYWYRQILGQKVEFLVSFYNNEISEKSEIFDDQFSVERPDGSNFTLKIRSTKLEDSAMYFCASPPGQDVPDYGYTFGSGTRLTVV.

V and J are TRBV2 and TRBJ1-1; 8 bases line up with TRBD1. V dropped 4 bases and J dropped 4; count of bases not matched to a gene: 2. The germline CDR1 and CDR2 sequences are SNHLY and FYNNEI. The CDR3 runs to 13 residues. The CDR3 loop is CASSGTGTTEAFF. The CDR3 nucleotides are TGTGCCAGCAGTGGGACAGGGACCACTGAAGCTTTCTTT.

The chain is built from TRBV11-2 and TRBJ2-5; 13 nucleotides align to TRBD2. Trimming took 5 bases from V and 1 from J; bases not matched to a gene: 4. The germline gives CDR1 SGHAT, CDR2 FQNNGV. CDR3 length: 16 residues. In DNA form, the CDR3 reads TGTGCCAGCAGCAAACGACTAGCGGGGGGCCAAGAGACCCAGTACTTC. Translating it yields CASSKRLAGGQETQYF.

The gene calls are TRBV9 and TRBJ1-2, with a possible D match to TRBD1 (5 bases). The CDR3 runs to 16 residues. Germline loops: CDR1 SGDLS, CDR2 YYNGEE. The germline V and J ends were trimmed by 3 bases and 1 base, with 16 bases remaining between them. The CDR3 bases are TGTGCCAGCAGCGCACACGGGACTTTGGGTAACTATGGCTACACCTTC. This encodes CASSAHGTLGNYGYTF.

CDR3 sequence (DNA): TGTGCCAGCAGTCTACTAGCGGGGGGGCTCGAGACCCAGTACTTC. As protein: CASSLLAGGLETQYF. V usage is TRBV2 and J usage is TRBJ2-5, with 13 bases that match TRBD2. The germline CDR1 and CDR2 sequences are SNHLY and FYNNEI. The length of the CDR3 is 15 residues. V shed 5 bases and J 5 bases; nucleotides not matched to a gene: 5.